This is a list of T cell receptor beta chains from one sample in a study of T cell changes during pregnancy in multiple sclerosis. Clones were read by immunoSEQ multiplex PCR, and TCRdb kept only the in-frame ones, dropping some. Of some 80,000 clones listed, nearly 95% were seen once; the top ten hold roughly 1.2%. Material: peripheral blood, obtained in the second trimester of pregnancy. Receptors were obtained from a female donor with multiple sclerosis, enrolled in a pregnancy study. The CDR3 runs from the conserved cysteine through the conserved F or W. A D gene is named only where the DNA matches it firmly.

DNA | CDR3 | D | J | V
TGTGCCAGCAGCCCCCGAGGACTAGCGGGAGGGCGCCACGAGCAGTACTTC | CASSPRGLAGGRHEQYF | TRBD2 | TRBJ2-7 | TRBV11-3
TGTGCCAGTAGTATTACAGCCACAGATACGCAGTATTTT | CASSITATDTQYF | - | TRBJ2-3 | TRBV19
TGTGCCAGCAGCTTAGCCGGGACAGGCGAGCAGTACTTC | CASSLAGTGEQYF | TRBD1 | TRBJ2-7 | TRBV7-6
TGTGCCAGCAGCTTCAGCGCATCGGGGGGCCGGACAGATACGCAGTATTTT | CASSFSASGGRTDTQYF | - | TRBJ2-3 | TRBV7-2
TGTGCCAGCAGTTCACCTGGACAGTCGGGCTACGAGCAGTACTTC | CASSSPGQSGYEQYF | - | TRBJ2-7 | TRBV27
TGTGCCAGCAGCGCGGTCCGGGGGAGCACAGATACGCAGTATTTT | CASSAVRGSTDTQYF | - | TRBJ2-3 | TRBV11-2
TGTGCCAGCAGTTTCCGGGACAGCGGGCTCGAGCAGTACTTC | CASSFRDSGLEQYF | - | TRBJ2-7 | TRBV28
TGCGCCAGCAGCTTGGCCGACCCGGGTAATGAAAAACTGTTTTTT | CASSLADPGNEKLFF | - | TRBJ1-4 | TRBV5-1
TGTGCCAGCAGCTTAGCTCCCAGGGCAGATCAGCCCCAGCATTTT | CASSLAPRADQPQHF | - | TRBJ1-5 | TRBV11-2
TGTGCCAGCAGCCCCCACGCGGGACCCTCAAGCGAGCAGTTCTTC | CASSPHAGPSSEQFF | - | TRBJ2-1 | TRBV27
TGTGCCAGCAGCTCCGGGGGGGTCGGGGAGACCCAGTACTTC | CASSSGGVGETQYF | TRBD2 | TRBJ2-5 | TRBV5-4
TGTGCCAGCTCACCTACACTATCAGAGACCCAGTACTTC | CASSPTLSETQYF | - | TRBJ2-5 | TRBV18